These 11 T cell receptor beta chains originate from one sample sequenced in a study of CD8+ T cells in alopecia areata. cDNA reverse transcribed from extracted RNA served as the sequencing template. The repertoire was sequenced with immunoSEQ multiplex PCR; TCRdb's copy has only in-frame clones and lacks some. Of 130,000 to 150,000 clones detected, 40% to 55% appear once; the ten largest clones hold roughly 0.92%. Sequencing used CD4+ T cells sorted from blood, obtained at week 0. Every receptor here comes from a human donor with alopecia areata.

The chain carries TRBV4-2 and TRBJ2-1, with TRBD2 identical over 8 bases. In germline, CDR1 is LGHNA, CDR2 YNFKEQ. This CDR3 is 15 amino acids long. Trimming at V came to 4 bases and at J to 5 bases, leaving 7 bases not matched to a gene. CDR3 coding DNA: TGTGCCAGCAGCCGACCCAGCGGGAGAGACAATGAGCAGTTCTTC. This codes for CASSRPSGRDNEQFF.

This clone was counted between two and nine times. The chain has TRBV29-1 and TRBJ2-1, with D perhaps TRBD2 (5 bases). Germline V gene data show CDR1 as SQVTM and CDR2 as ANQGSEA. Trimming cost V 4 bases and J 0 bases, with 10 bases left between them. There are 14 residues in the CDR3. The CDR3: CSVARLTSYNEQFF. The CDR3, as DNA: TGCAGCGTTGCCCGACTAACCTCCTACAATGAGCAGTTCTTC.

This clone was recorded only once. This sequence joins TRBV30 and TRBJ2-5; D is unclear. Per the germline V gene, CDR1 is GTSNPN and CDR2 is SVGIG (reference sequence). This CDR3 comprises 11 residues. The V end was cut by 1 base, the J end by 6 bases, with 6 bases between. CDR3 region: CAWSAGQTQYF. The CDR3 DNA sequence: TGTGCCTGGAGTGCCGGTCAGACCCAGTACTTC.

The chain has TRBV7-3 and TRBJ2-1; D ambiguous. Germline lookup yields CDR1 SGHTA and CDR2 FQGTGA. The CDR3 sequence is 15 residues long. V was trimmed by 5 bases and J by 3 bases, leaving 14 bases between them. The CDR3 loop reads CASSPGPELYNEQFF. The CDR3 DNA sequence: TGTGCCAGCAGCCCGGGTCCGGAGCTCTACAATGAGCAGTTCTTC.

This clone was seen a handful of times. For the CDR3, the DNA is TGTGCCAGCACAGACGGGATCGTCTACGAGCAGTACTTC. This sequence encodes CASTDGIVYEQYF. This rearrangement joins TRBV25-1 to TRBJ2-7; possible D gene TRBD2, 5 bases. CDR1 and CDR2 from the germline V gene are MGHDK and SYGVNS. Between the trimmed V and J ends, which lost 7 bases and 3 bases, there was a span of 13 bases. The CDR3 covers 13 residues.

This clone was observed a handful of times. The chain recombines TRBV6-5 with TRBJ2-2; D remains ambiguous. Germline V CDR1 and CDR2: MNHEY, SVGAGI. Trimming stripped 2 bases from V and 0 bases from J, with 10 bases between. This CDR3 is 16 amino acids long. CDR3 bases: TGTGCCAGCAGTTACATAGGGCAGACGAACACCGGGGAGCTGTTTTTT. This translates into CASSYIGQTNTGELFF.

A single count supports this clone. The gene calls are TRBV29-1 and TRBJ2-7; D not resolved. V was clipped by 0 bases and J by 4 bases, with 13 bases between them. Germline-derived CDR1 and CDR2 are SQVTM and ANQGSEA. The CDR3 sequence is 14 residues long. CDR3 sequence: CSVEDTRQRYEQYF. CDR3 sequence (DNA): TGCAGCGTTGAAGATACCCGGCAGCGATACGAGCAGTACTTC.

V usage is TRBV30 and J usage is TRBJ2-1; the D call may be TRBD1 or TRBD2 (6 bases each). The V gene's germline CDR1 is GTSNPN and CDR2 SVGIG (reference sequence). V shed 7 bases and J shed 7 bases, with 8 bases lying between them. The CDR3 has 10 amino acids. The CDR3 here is CALGGNEQFF. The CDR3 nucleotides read TGTGCCTTAGGGGGGAATGAGCAGTTCTTC.

The CDR3 DNA is TGTGCCAGCAGGGGAGGTGGCGGTTCGACCCAGCATTTT. Protein product: CASRGGGGSTQHF. The chain combines TRBV28 with TRBJ1-5; D uncertain. This CDR3 is 13 amino acids long. Germline CDR1 reads MDHEN; CDR2 reads SYDVKM. Trimming removed 6 bases at V and 11 bases at J, with 17 bases between.

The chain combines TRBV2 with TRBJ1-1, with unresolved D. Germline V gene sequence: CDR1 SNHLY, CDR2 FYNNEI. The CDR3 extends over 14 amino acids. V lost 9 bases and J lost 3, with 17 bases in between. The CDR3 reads CASTTDGGHTEAFF. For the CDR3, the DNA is TGTGCCAGTACTACTGATGGAGGGCACACTGAAGCTTTCTTT.

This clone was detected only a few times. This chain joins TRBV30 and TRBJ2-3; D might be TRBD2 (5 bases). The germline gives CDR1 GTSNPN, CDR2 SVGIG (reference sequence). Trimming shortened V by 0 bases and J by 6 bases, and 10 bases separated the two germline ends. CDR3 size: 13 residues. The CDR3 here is CAWSVRSGDTQYF. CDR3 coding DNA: TGTGCCTGGAGTGTACGATCGGGGGATACGCAGTATTTT. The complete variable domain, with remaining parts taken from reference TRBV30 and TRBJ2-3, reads SQTIHQWPATLVQPVGSPLSLECTVEGTSNPNLYWYRQAAGRGLQLLFYSVGIGQISSEVPQNLSASRPQDRQFILSSKKLLLSDSGFYLCAWSVRSGDTQYFGPGTRLTVL.